This record looks at one T cell receptor (beta chain) sequence and its context. Its antigen is still unknown. Data came from immunoSEQ multiplex PCR; TCRdb stores just in-frame clones and leaves some out. Among roughly 2,000,000 clones listed, 80% to 95% were seen once. Naive CD8 cells lacked CD45RO, underwent positive selection for CCR7 and left out terminally differentiated effector memory CD45RA+ cells. These data are taken from a study of shared clonotypes between healthy human individuals. Study results and limitations: Shared across four donors were roughly 5.3% of the naive CD4 clonotypes. Generation probabilities were higher for clonotypes shared across all four sorted-subset donors than for unshared ones. Only blood underwent sampling, and tissue repertoires likely differ. Despite large depth, rarefaction showed incomplete sorted-subset sequencing.

The CDR3 runs 16 residues. With 5 bases clipped from V and 3 bases from J, the junction kept 5 bases outside the gene matches. Germline CDR1 reads ENHRY; CDR2 reads SYGVKD. The TCR comes from a man younger than 30 in good health. Some clones in this sample may be carry-over from other donors' samples. V is TRBV10-3 and J is TRBJ2-7; 15 bases map to TRBD2. The sequencing input was naive CD8+ T cells from PBMCs. This CDR3 is CAISTPGLAGGYEQYF. CDR3 coding DNA: TGTGCCATCAGTACCCCGGGACTAGCGGGAGGCTACGAGCAGTACTTC.